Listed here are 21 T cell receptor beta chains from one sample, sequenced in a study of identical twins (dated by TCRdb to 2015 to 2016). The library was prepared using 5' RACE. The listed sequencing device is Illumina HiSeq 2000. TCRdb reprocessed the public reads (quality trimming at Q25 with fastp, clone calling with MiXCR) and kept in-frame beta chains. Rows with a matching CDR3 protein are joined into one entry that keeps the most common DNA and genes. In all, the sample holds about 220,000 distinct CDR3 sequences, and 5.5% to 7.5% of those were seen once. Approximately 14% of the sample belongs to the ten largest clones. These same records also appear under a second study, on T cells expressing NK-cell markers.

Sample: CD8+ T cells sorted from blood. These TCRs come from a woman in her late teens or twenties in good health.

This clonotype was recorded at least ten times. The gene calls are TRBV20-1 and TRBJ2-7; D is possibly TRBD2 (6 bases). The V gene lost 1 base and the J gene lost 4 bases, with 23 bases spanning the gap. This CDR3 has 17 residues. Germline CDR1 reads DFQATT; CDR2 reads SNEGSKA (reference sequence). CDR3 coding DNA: TGCAGTGCTAGAGTGAGGCGCGGAGAGGGAGGAGGTTACGAGCAGTACTTC. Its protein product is CSARVRRGEGGGYEQYF.

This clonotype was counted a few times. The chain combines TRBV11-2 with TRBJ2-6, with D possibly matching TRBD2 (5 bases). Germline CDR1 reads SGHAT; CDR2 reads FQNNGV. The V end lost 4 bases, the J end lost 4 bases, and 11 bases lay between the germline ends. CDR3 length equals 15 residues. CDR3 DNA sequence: TGTGCCAGCAGCTCGAGGGTTTCAGGGGCCAACGTCCTGACTTTC. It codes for CASSSRVSGANVLTF.

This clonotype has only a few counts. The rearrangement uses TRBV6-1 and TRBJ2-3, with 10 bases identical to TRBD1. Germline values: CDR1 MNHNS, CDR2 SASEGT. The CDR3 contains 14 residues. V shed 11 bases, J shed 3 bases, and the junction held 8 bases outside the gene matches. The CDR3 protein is CAATSGQGTDTQYF. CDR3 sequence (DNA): TGTGCCGCAACCTCGGGACAGGGGACAGATACGCAGTATTTT.

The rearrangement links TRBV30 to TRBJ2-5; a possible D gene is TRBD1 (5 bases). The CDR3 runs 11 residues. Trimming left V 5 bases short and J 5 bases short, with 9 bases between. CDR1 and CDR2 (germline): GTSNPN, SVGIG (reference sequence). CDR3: CAWEPGETQYF. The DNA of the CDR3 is TGTGCCTGGGAACCAGGGGAGACCCAGTACTTC.

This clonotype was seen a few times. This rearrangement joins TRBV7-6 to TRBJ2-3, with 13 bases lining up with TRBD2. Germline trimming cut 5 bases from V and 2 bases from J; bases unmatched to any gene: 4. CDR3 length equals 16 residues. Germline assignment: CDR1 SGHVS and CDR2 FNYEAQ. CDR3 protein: CASSRLAGGPTDTQYF. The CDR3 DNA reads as TGTGCCAGCAGCCGACTAGCGGGGGGCCCCACAGATACGCAGTATTTT.

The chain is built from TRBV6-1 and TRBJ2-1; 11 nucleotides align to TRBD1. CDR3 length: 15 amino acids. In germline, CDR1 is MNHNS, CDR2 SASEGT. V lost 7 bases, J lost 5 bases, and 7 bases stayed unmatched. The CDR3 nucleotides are TGTGCCAGCAAATATAAGGGACAGGGGGACAATGAGCAGTTCTTC. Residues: CASKYKGQGDNEQFF.

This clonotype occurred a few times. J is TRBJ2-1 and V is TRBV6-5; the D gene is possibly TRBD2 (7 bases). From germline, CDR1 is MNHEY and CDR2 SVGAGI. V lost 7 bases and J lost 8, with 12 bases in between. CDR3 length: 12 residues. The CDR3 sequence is CASKGGQDEQFF. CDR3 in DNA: TGTGCCAGCAAGGGGGGGCAAGATGAGCAGTTCTTC.

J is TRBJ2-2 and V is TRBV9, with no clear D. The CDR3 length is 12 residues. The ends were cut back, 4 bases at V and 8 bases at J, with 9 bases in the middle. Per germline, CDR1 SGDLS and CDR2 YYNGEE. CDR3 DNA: TGTGCCAGCAGCTCTATGTTGGGGGAGCTGTTTTTT. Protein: CASSSMLGELFF.

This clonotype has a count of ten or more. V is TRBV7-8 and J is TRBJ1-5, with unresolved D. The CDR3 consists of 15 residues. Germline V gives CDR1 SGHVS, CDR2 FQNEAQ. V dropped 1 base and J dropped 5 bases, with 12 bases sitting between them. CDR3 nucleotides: TGTGCCAGCAGCTTAGTGGCGGTAGCAGATCAGCCCCAGCATTTT. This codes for CASSLVAVADQPQHF.

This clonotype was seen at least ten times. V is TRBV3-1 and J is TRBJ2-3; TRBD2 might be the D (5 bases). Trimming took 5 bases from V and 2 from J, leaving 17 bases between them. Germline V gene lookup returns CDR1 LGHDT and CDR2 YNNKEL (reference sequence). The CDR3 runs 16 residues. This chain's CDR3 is CASSARTLSFTDTQYF. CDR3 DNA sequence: TGTGCCAGCAGCGCCAGGACTCTTTCTTTCACAGATACGCAGTATTTT.

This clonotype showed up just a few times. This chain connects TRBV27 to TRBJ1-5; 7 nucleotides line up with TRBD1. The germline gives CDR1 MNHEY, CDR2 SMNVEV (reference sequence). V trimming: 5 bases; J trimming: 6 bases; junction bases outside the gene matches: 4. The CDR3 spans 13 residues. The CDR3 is CASSQGVGQPQHF. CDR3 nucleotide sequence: TGTGCCAGCAGTCAGGGGGTGGGTCAGCCCCAGCATTTT.

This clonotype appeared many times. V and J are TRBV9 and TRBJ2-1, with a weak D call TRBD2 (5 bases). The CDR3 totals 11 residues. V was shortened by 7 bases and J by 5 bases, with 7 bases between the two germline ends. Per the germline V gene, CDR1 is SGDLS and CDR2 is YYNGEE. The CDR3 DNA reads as TGTGCCAGCGAGCGGAACAATGAGCAGTTCTTC. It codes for CASERNNEQFF.

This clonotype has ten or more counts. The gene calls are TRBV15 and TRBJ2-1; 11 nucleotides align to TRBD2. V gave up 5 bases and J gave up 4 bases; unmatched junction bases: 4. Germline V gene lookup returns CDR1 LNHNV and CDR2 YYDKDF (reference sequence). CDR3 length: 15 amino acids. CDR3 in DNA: TGTGCCACCAGCTTCGGGACTAGCGGTTACAATGAGCAGTTCTTC. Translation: CATSFGTSGYNEQFF.

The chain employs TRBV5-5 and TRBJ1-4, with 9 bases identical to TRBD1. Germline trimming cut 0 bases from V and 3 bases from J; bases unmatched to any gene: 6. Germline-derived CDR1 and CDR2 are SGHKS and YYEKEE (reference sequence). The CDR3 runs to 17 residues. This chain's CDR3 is CASSLVGQGIANEKLFF. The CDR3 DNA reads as TGTGCCAGCAGCTTGGTGGGACAGGGTATAGCTAATGAAAAACTGTTTTTT.

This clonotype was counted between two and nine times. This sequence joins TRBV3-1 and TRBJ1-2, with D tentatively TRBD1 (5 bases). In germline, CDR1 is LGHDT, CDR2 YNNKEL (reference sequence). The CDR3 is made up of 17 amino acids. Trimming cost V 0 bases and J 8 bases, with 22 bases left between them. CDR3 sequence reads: CASSQDGAGLRIDGYTF. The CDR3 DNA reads TGTGCCAGCAGCCAAGATGGTGCGGGGCTGCGCATTGACGGCTACACCTTC.

CDR3 sequence (DNA): TGTGCCAGCAGCACCCGGGACAGCCCCTGGGATGGCTACACCTTC. Protein: CASSTRDSPWDGYTF. The rearrangement uses TRBV7-9 and TRBJ1-2, with 7 bases fitting TRBD1. The J segment lost 6 bases and the V segment lost 5 bases, leaving 12 bases of the junction unmatched. Germline assignment: CDR1 SEHNR and CDR2 FQNEAQ (reference sequence). The CDR3 runs to 15 residues.

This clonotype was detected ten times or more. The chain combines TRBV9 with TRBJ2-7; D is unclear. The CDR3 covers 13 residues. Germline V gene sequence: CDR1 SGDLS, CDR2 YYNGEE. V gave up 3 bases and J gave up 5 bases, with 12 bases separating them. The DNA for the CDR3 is TGTGCCAGCAGCGCCACAACCTTCCACGAGCAGTACTTC. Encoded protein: CASSATTFHEQYF.

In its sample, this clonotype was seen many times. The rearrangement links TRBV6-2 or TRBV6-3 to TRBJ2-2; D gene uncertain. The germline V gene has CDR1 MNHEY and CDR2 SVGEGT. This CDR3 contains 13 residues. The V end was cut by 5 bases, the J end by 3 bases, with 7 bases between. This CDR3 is CASSHRDTGELFF. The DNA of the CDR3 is TGTGCCAGCAGTCACAGAGACACCGGGGAGCTGTTTTTT.

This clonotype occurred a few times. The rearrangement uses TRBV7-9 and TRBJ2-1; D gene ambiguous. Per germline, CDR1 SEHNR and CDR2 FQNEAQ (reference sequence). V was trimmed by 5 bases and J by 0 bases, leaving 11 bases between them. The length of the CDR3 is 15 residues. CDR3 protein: CASSASEVSYNEQFF. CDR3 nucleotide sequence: TGTGCCAGCAGCGCGTCCGAGGTCTCCTACAATGAGCAGTTCTTC.

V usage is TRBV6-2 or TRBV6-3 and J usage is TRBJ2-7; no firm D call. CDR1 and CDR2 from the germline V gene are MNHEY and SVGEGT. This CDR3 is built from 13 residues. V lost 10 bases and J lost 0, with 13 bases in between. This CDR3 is CATTVRSSYEQYF. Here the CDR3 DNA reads TGTGCCACCACGGTACGGAGCTCCTACGAGCAGTACTTC.

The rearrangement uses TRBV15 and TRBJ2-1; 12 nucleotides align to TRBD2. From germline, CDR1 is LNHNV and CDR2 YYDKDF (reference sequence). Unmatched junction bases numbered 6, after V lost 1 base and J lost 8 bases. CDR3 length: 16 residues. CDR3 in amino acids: CATSRGRLAGVYEQFF. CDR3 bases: TGTGCCACCAGCAGAGGTAGACTAGCGGGAGTATATGAGCAGTTCTTC.